These 15 T cell receptor beta chains originate from one sample sequenced in a study of low-dose radiotherapy and immunotherapy resistance in tumors. Noted time point: after trial treatment. Sample treatment: LDRT plus nivolumab, ipilimumab, low-dose cyclophosphamide and aspirin (RACIN trial). Alpha and beta chains were covered, as first-strand cDNA relied on TRAV- and TRBV-specific primers. The authors amplified TCRs for approximately 18 PCR cycles with a constant-region primer and a V-primer adapter. TCRdb re-called the reads with MiXCR, one entry per CDR3 protein. This sample yields tens of thousands of distinct CDR3 sequences, of which 17% are seen a single time; 1.1% to 1.5% belongs to the top ten. Here the sequenced sample was PBMCs, taken after low-dose radiotherapy plus immunotherapy. The receptors come from a male donor with prostate cancer.

This clonotype was observed at least ten times. J is TRBJ1-2 and V is TRBV7-9, with 9 positions matching TRBD1. This CDR3 region has 14 residues. Germline loops: CDR1 SEHNR, CDR2 FQNEAQ (reference sequence). Unmatched junction bases numbered 6, after V lost 3 bases and J lost 7 bases. The CDR3 DNA reads TGTGCCAGCAGCTTTGGACAGGGGAGTGGTGGCTACACCTTC. Protein sequence: CASSFGQGSGGYTF.

Written as DNA, the CDR3 is TGCAGCGTGGAGACAGCGTACGAGCAGTACTTC. Its protein product is CSVETAYEQYF. V is TRBV29-1 and J is TRBJ2-7; D may be TRBD1 (5 bases). The germline V gene has CDR1 SQVTM and CDR2 ANQGSEA. Trimming left V 6 bases short and J 4 bases short, with 10 bases between. The CDR3 length is 11 residues.

This clonotype was seen many times. V gene TRBV6-6 combines with J gene TRBJ2-1; D gene uncertain. The CDR3 is 14 residues long. CDR1 is MNHNY, CDR2 SVGAGI, per germline (reference sequence). Trimming pared 3 bases from V and 9 bases from J, leaving 15 bases between. CDR3 amino acids: CASSYISWAGEQFF. The CDR3 DNA reads as TGTGCCAGCAGTTATATTAGTTGGGCCGGTGAGCAGTTCTTC.

About this clonotype: A far larger clone is one base from this, pointing to a likely read error. This sequence joins TRBV13 and TRBJ2-3, with 8 bases lining up with TRBD2. CDR3 length: 16 amino acids. Germline trimming cut 4 bases from V and 7 bases from J; bases unmatched to any gene: 13. Germline V CDR1 and CDR2: PRHDT, FYEKMQ (reference sequence). The CDR3 spells CASSSSNGRAVNTQYF. The CDR3 coding sequence is TGTGCCAGCAGCTCAAGTAACGGGAGGGCCGTCAATACGCAGTATTTT.

As concerns this clonotype: A read error may be the cause here, since a much bigger clone is one base away. The gene calls are TRBV7-2 and TRBJ2-2; D may be TRBD1 or TRBD2 (5 bases each). Germline V lookup: CDR1 SGHTA, CDR2 FQGNSA. CDR3 size: 16 residues. The CDR3 sequence: CANSLGPILDTGELFF. CDR3 nucleotide sequence: TGTGCCAACAGCTTGGGACCAATATTGGACACCGGGGAGCTGTTTTTT.

This clonotype was detected many times. The V and J genes are TRBV9 and TRBJ2-5, with a weak D call TRBD1 (6 bases). The CDR3 extends over 14 amino acids. Trimming removed 0 bases from V and 3 bases from J, with 9 bases in between. The germline V gene encodes CDR1 SGDLS and CDR2 YYNGEE. The CDR3 DNA reads as TGTGCCAGCAGCGTAGGGGCAGGGGAAGAGACCCAGTACTTC. Encoded protein: CASSVGAGEETQYF.

This clonotype came up many times. V gene TRBV6-1 combines with J gene TRBJ2-5, with D unclear. CDR3 length: 13 amino acids. Trimming removed 7 bases from V and 2 bases from J, with 11 bases in between. Germline values: CDR1 MNHNS, CDR2 SASEGT. This chain's CDR3 is CASTGPWQETQYF. The CDR3 nucleotides read TGTGCCAGCACGGGCCCGTGGCAAGAGACCCAGTACTTC.

This clonotype came up many times. The chain couples TRBV30 to TRBJ1-1; D call uncertain. Germline V lookup: CDR1 GTSNPN, CDR2 SVGIG (reference sequence). The CDR3 contains 11 residues. The CDR3, as DNA: TGTGCTTCGGAATGGAACACTGAAGCTTTCTTT. Translation: CASEWNTEAFF.

In this sample, this clonotype turned up many times. The chain is built from TRBV13 and TRBJ1-1; D remains ambiguous. The germline V gene has CDR1 PRHDT and CDR2 FYEKMQ (reference sequence). Trimming left V 2 bases short and J 1 base short, with 2 bases between. The CDR3 is made up of 12 amino acids. The CDR3 DNA reads as TGTGCCAGCAGCTTAAGGAACACTGAAGCTTTCTTT. Translating it yields CASSLRNTEAFF.

This clonotype was detected ten times or more. The rearrangement uses TRBV20-1 and TRBJ1-5, with 8 nucleotides matching TRBD1. With 3 bases clipped from V and 6 bases from J, the junction kept 4 bases outside the gene matches. CDR1 and CDR2 from the germline V gene are DFQATT and SNEGSKA (reference sequence). The CDR3 totals 13 residues. The DNA for the CDR3 is TGCAGTGCTAGTCCAGGGGGCGGTCAGCCCCAGCATTTT. It translates to CSASPGGGQPQHF.

The chain combines TRBV28 with TRBJ2-3; TRBD2 matches at 10 bases. Unmatched junction bases numbered 24, after V lost 1 base and J lost 11 bases. CDR3 length: 20 residues. Germline V gene data show CDR1 as MDHEN and CDR2 as SYDVKM. The chain's CDR3 is CASSLYGLAVKAKPYNEQYF. CDR3 DNA: TGTGCCAGCAGTTTATATGGACTAGCGGTAAAAGCTAAACCCTACAATGAGCAGTATTTT.

To note about this clonotype: Germline and junction disagree at one end, which may indicate a read error. The chain is built from TRBV6-6 and TRBJ2-5, with D tentatively TRBD1 (5 bases). Germline CDR1 reads MNHNY; CDR2 reads SVGAGI (reference sequence). The CDR3 sequence is 12 residues long. The CDR3 coding sequence is TGTGCCATCAGTGAAAGGGGAGAGACCCAGTACTTC. Translated, it gives CAISERGETQYF.

In its sample, this clonotype was seen many times. V and J are TRBV15 and TRBJ2-1; a weak D match, TRBD2 (5 bases). The CDR3 sequence is 14 residues long. The V gene's germline CDR1 is LNHNV and CDR2 YYDKDF (reference sequence). Trimming took 1 base from V and 9 from J, leaving 13 bases between them. The CDR3 loop is CATSRGTLNIEQFF. The CDR3 region has the DNA TGTGCCACCAGCAGAGGGACTTTAAACATTGAGCAGTTCTTC.

This clonotype appeared many times. The chain recombines TRBV7-9 with TRBJ2-7; 7 nucleotides line up with TRBD1. Trimming cost V 2 bases and J 5 bases; bases outside gene matches: 6. CDR3 length equals 14 residues. The V gene's germline CDR1 is SEHNR and CDR2 FQNEAQ (reference sequence). CDR3 sequence: CASSLTTGLNEQYF. In DNA, the CDR3 is TGTGCCAGCAGCTTAACGACAGGGTTGAACGAGCAGTACTTC. Complete variable domain (other parts from reference TRBV7-9 and TRBJ2-7): DTGVSQNPRHKITKRGQNVTFRCDPISEHNRLYWYRQTLGQGPEFLTYFQNEAQLEKSRLLSDRFSAERPKGSFSTLEIQRTEQGDSAMYLCASSLTTGLNEQYFGPGTRLTVT.

This clonotype was counted many times. The gene calls are TRBV27 and TRBJ1-2; TRBD1 might be the D (5 bases). The CDR3 length is 14 residues. Per the germline V gene, CDR1 is MNHEY and CDR2 is SMNVEV (reference sequence). V lost 5 bases and J 4 bases, leaving 14 bases between the germline ends. The CDR3 DNA reads TGTGCCAGCAGTGGGGACCGAAGACCCTATGGCTACACCTTC. It encodes CASSGDRRPYGYTF.